The sequence of this T cell receptor beta chain was determined in a study of blood T cell repertoires in COVID-19. How the authors handled the data: Scientists estimated how many nucleated cells there were by amplifying reference gene primers. This table comes from immunoSEQ multiplex PCR, and its TCRdb copy is limited to in-frame clones, with some not included. That table furnishes V, J and clone size, whereas the DNA furnished D and trimming. Of about 140,000 clones listed, 70% to 85% were seen once; the top ten hold 9.5% to 13%. The germline gives CDR1 KGHSH, CDR2 LQKENI. With 3 bases clipped from V and 0 bases from J, the junction kept 3 bases outside the gene matches. The CDR3 spans 16 residues. This clone came up once.

Sample: peripheral blood. The sequence came from a man in his 60s who had recovered from COVID-19. V gene TRBV18 combines with J gene TRBJ2-2, with 8 bases matching TRBD1. Written as DNA, the CDR3 is TGTGCCAGCTCACCGCGACAGGGGTCGAACACCGGGGAGCTGTTTTTT. This sequence encodes CASSPRQGSNTGELFF.